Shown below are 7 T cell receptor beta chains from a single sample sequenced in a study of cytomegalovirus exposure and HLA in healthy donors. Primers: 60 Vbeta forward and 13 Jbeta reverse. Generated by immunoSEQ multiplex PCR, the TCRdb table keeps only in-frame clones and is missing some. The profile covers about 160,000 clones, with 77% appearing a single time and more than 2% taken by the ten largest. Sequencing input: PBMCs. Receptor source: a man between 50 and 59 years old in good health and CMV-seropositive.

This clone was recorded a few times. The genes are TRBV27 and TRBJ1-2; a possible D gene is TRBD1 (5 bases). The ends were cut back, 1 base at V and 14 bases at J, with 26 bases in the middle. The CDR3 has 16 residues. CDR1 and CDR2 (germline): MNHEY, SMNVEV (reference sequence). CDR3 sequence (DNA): TGTGCCAGCAGTTTATACTCGCGACAGAATGCCTTGATTTTAACCTTC. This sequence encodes CASSLYSRQNALILTF.

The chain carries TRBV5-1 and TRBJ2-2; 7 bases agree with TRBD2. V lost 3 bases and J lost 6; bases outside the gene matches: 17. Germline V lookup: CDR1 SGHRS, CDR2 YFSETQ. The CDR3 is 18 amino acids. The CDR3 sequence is CASSSYAGETRLPGELFF. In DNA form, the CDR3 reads TGCGCCAGCAGCTCGTACGCGGGGGAGACACGGCTTCCCGGGGAGCTGTTTTTT.

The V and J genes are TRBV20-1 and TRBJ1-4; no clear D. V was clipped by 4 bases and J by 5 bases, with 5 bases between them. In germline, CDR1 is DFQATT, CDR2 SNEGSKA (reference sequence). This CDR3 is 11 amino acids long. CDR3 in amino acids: CSANLNEKLFF. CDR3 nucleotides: TGCAGTGCTAATCTCAATGAAAAACTGTTTTTT.

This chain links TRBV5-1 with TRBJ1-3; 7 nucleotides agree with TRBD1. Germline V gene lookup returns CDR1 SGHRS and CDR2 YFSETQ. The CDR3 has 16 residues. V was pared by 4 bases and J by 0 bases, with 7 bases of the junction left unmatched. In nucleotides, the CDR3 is TGCGCCAGCAGCCCGAAGACAGGGAACTCTGGAAACACCATATATTTT. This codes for CASSPKTGNSGNTIYF.

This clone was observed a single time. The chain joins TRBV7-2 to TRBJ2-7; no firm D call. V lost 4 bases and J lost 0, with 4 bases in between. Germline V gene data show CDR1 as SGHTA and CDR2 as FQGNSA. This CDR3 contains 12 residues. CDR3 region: CASSSLSYEQYF. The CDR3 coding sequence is TGTGCCAGCAGCTCCCTCTCCTACGAGCAGTACTTC.

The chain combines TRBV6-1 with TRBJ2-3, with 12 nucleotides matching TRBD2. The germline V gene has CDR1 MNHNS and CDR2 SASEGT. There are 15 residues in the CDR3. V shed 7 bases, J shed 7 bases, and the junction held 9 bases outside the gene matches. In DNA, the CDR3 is TGTGCCAGCACGATTTCTAGCGGGGGGGCTTATACGCAGTATTTT. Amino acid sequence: CASTISSGGAYTQYF.

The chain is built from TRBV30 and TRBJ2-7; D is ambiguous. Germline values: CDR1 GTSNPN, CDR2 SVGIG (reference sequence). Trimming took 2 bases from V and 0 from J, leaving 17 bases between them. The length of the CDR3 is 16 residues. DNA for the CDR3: TGTGCCTGGAGTATCGTGGTATTGGGCAGCTCCTACGAGCAGTACTTC. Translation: CAWSIVVLGSSYEQYF.